These T cell receptor beta chains were read from a single sample in a study of blood T cells in healthy people across ages. TCRdb redid the calling of the 5' RACE reads with MiXCR, one entry per CDR3 protein. The table has roughly 700,000 distinct CDR3 sequences, 25% seen once. These records were also assigned to another study, of T cells of mothers and their children.

Sequenced: blood. The receptors stem from a boy between 10 and 17 years old in good health. Each CDR3 is given with its conserved first and last residue. D genes are given only for firm matches. Not every row has a clone size; where given, it reads once, few, many or a size class.

d_gene: TRBD2; abundance: few; j_gene: TRBJ2-1; v_gene: TRBV13; CDR3aa: CASSQGASGSSFYNEQFF; CDR3nt: TGTGCCAGCAGCCAGGGGGCTAGCGGGAGTTCGTTTTACAATGAGCAGTTCTTC
d_gene: TRBD1; abundance: .; j_gene: TRBJ2-7; v_gene: TRBV10-3; CDR3aa: CAINPGTGSVNEQYF; CDR3nt: TGTGCCATCAACCCAGGGACAGGGAGTGTCAACGAGCAGTACTTC
d_gene: TRBD2; abundance: .; j_gene: TRBJ2-7; v_gene: TRBV7-9; CDR3aa: CAREGPYEQYF; CDR3nt: TGTGCCCGGGAGGGGCCCTACGAGCAGTACTTC
d_gene: .; abundance: few; j_gene: TRBJ2-2; v_gene: TRBV9; CDR3aa: CASSPLPTGLYTGELFF; CDR3nt: TGTGCCAGCAGCCCCCTCCCCACAGGGCTGTACACCGGGGAGCTGTTTTTT
d_gene: .; abundance: few; j_gene: TRBJ2-7; v_gene: TRBV29-1; CDR3aa: CSVRVPSSYEQYF; CDR3nt: TGCAGCGTTAGGGTGCCCTCGTCCTACGAGCAGTACTTC
d_gene: .; abundance: .; j_gene: TRBJ1-4; v_gene: TRBV7-9; CDR3aa: CASSLRTDNEKLFF; CDR3nt: TGCGCCAGCAGCCTCCGGACGGATAATGAAAAACTGTTTTTT
d_gene: TRBD2; abundance: .; j_gene: TRBJ2-1; v_gene: TRBV27; CDR3aa: CASRDRLAAYNEQFF; CDR3nt: TGTGCCAGCAGGGACCGACTAGCGGCTTACAATGAGCAGTTCTTC
d_gene: .; abundance: .; j_gene: TRBJ1-2; v_gene: TRBV6-6; CDR3aa: CASRAGVTIYGYTF; CDR3nt: TGTGCCAGCAGGGCAGGGGTCACCATCTATGGCTACACCTTC
d_gene: .; abundance: .; j_gene: TRBJ2-5; v_gene: TRBV5-6; CDR3aa: CASSSMGLSGAGETQYF; CDR3nt: TGTGCCAGCAGCTCGATGGGGTTGTCGGGGGCGGGTGAGACCCAGTACTTC
d_gene: TRBD2; abundance: .; j_gene: TRBJ2-1; v_gene: TRBV4-1; CDR3aa: CASSHPQREEVYNEQFF; CDR3nt: TGCGCCAGCAGCCACCCCCAGCGGGAGGAAGTCTACAATGAGCAGTTCTTC
d_gene: TRBD2; abundance: few; j_gene: TRBJ2-7; v_gene: TRBV28; CDR3aa: CASSRGLAGFSYEQYF; CDR3nt: TGTGCCAGCAGCAGAGGACTAGCGGGGTTCTCCTACGAGCAGTACTTC
d_gene: .; abundance: .; j_gene: TRBJ2-5; v_gene: TRBV6-6; CDR3aa: CASSYSPFGEETQYF; CDR3nt: TGTGCCAGCAGTTACTCTCCTTTCGGGGAAGAGACCCAGTACTTC
d_gene: TRBD1; abundance: .; j_gene: TRBJ1-2; v_gene: TRBV25-1; CDR3aa: CASSEYFVSGQGVGGYTF; CDR3nt: TGTGCCAGCAGTGAATATTTCGTCTCCGGACAGGGGGTCGGTGGCTACACCTTC
d_gene: .; abundance: few; j_gene: TRBJ1-1; v_gene: TRBV29-1; CDR3aa: CSVGGYSTEAFF; CDR3nt: TGCAGCGTTGGAGGATATTCCACTGAAGCTTTCTTT
d_gene: .; abundance: .; j_gene: TRBJ2-1; v_gene: TRBV29-1; CDR3aa: CSVTSGTGEQLF; CDR3nt: TGCAGCGTTACTAGCGGGACAGGGGAGCAGCTCTTC
d_gene: .; abundance: once; j_gene: TRBJ1-1; v_gene: TRBV6-6; CDR3aa: CASDSLNTEAFF; CDR3nt: TGTGCCAGTGACAGCCTGAACACTGAAGCTTTCTTT
d_gene: .; abundance: few; j_gene: TRBJ1-2; v_gene: TRBV7-2; CDR3aa: CASSLRGSLNYGYTF; CDR3nt: TGTGCCAGCAGCTTGAGGGGCAGCCTTAACTATGGCTACACCTTC
d_gene: .; abundance: .; j_gene: TRBJ1-2; v_gene: TRBV29-1; CDR3aa: CSVEEMGSNYGYTF; CDR3nt: TGCAGCGTTGAAGAAATGGGTTCTAACTATGGCTACACCTTC
d_gene: .; abundance: .; j_gene: TRBJ2-7; v_gene: TRBV2; CDR3aa: CASSRVGGPSYEQYF; CDR3nt: TGTGCCAGCAGCCGGGTCGGGGGCCCCTCCTACGAGCAGTACTTC
d_gene: TRBD2; abundance: few; j_gene: TRBJ2-3; v_gene: TRBV20-1; CDR3aa: CSAQRGRNTDTQYF; CDR3nt: TGCAGTGCCCAGCGGGGGCGAAACACAGATACGCAGTATTTT
d_gene: .; abundance: .; j_gene: TRBJ2-7; v_gene: TRBV20-1; CDR3aa: CSAKATENFYEQYF; CDR3nt: TGCAGTGCTAAGGCTACAGAAAATTTCTACGAGCAGTACTTC
d_gene: TRBD2; abundance: .; j_gene: TRBJ2-3; v_gene: TRBV7-3; CDR3aa: CASSPASGKTDTQYF; CDR3nt: TGTGCCAGCAGCCCAGCTAGCGGGAAGACAGATACGCAGTATTTT
d_gene: .; abundance: few; j_gene: TRBJ2-7; v_gene: TRBV2; CDR3aa: CASNEGPGTYEQYF; CDR3nt: TGTGCCAGCAATGAGGGACCGGGGACCTACGAGCAGTACTTC
d_gene: TRBD1; abundance: few; j_gene: TRBJ2-1; v_gene: TRBV4-1; CDR3aa: CASSHGTGINEQFF; CDR3nt: TGCGCCAGCAGCCACGGGACAGGGATAAATGAGCAGTTCTTC
d_gene: .; abundance: few; j_gene: TRBJ2-7; v_gene: TRBV7-2; CDR3aa: CASSSLLFTRSYEQYF; CDR3nt: TGTGCCAGCAGCTCCCTTCTGTTTACCCGCTCCTACGAGCAGTACTTC